The 18 T cell receptor beta chains below all came from one sample that was sequenced in a study of control samples from healthy donors and cancer patients. The protocol was immunoSEQ multiplex PCR, while the TCRdb copy is restricted to in-frame clones and leaves out a portion. The table has about 73,000 clones, roughly 90% seen once. The material sequenced was blood. These receptors originate from a woman between 50 and 59 years old in good health.

The rearrangement joins TRBV7-9 to TRBJ1-2, with D unresolved. Looked up from germline, CDR1 is SEHNR and CDR2 is FQNEAQ (reference sequence). V shed 1 base and J shed 6 bases, with 6 bases lying between them. This CDR3 has 12 amino acids. DNA for the CDR3: TGTGCCAGCAGCTTAGACGGGAATGGCTACACCTTC. Its translation is CASSLDGNGYTF.

This clone was observed a few times. J is TRBJ2-1 and V is TRBV7-9, with TRBD2 matching over 9 bases. J gave up 8 bases and V 1 base, and 3 bases lay outside the gene matches. Germline loops: CDR1 SEHNR, CDR2 FQNEAQ (reference sequence). The CDR3 length is 14 residues. CDR3 in amino acids: CASSLDSGSDEQFF. CDR3 nucleotide sequence: TGTGCCAGCAGCTTAGATAGCGGGAGCGATGAGCAGTTCTTC.

In DNA, the CDR3 is TGTGCCAGCAGTTTATTGCGTGAGGGCAATGAGCAGTTCTTC. Residues: CASSLLREGNEQFF. The rearrangement links TRBV28 to TRBJ2-1, with D perhaps TRBD2 (5 bases). Between the trimmed V and J ends, which lost 1 base and 6 bases, there was a span of 10 bases. Germline-derived CDR1 and CDR2 are MDHEN and SYDVKM. The CDR3 sequence is 14 residues long.

The chain links TRBV6-5 to TRBJ1-2; 7 bases agree with TRBD1. The CDR3 is 14 amino acids. CDR1 is MNHEY and CDR2 is SVGAGI in the germline V gene. With V trimmed by 0 bases and J by 6 bases, 4 bases remained unmatched. CDR3 protein: CASSYSTQGDGYTF. The CDR3 nucleotides read TGTGCCAGCAGTTACTCGACCCAGGGGGATGGCTACACCTTC.

J is TRBJ2-1 and V is TRBV5-1; 10 nucleotides align to TRBD2. V was pared by 5 bases and J by 6 bases, with 11 bases of the junction left unmatched. The CDR3 runs to 16 residues. Germline V gene sequence: CDR1 SGHRS, CDR2 YFSETQ. CDR3 in DNA: TGCGCCAGCAGACTCGGGAGCGGGAGGGCAATCAATGAGCAGTTCTTC. It is translated as CASRLGSGRAINEQFF.

As to this clone: The same CDR3 arises from other DNA sequences in this sample as well. Here the CDR3 reads CASSRGQGNEKLFF. In nucleotides, the CDR3 is TGTGCCAGTAGTAGGGGACAGGGTAATGAAAAACTGTTTTTT. The chain joins TRBV19 to TRBJ1-4, with 9 bases aligning to TRBD1. CDR3 length: 14 residues. Trimming cost V 4 bases and J 4 bases; bases outside gene matches: 1. Germline V lookup: CDR1 LNHDA, CDR2 SQIVND (reference sequence).

The CDR3 sequence is CASRTGVNTEAFF. The CDR3, as DNA: TGTGCCAGCAGGACAGGGGTGAACACTGAAGCTTTCTTT. The V call is TRBV12-3 or TRBV12-4, the J call TRBJ1-1; 8 bases align to TRBD1. The trim removed 6 bases at V and 0 bases at J, leaving 0 bases unmatched. This CDR3 is 13 amino acids long.

DNA for the CDR3: TGTGCCAGCAGCTTAGTTCTGAGGGACGAGCAGTACTTC. This translates into CASSLVLRDEQYF. The rearrangement uses TRBV11-2 and TRBJ2-7; D is possibly TRBD2 (5 bases). V gave up 1 base and J gave up 5 bases, with 9 bases separating them. The CDR3 contains 13 residues. Germline CDR1 and CDR2: SGHAT and FQNNGV.

The chain recombines TRBV19 with TRBJ2-2, with TRBD1 matching 7 bases. Germline CDR1 reads LNHDA; CDR2 reads SQIVND (reference sequence). V lost 4 bases and J lost 5; bases outside the gene matches: 7. The CDR3 spans 15 residues. The CDR3 DNA reads as TGTGCCAGTAGTACCTTGACAGGGTTGACCGGGGAGCTGTTTTTT. It translates to CASSTLTGLTGELFF.

CDR3 loop: CASSTLTGGGTEAFF. CDR3 nucleotides: TGTGCCAGCAGCACACTGACAGGGGGGGGTACTGAAGCTTTCTTT. V is TRBV6-5 and J is TRBJ1-1; 9 bases agree with TRBD1. Trimming cost V 6 bases and J 5 bases; bases outside gene matches: 10. Germline V lookup: CDR1 MNHEY, CDR2 SVGAGI. The CDR3 length is 15 residues.

The rearrangement links TRBV15 to TRBJ2-7; D gene uncertain. Trimming took 1 base from V and 4 from J, leaving 8 bases between them. Germline CDR1 is LNHNV and CDR2 is YYDKDF (reference sequence). The CDR3 has 13 amino acids. In DNA, the CDR3 is TGTGCCACCAGCAGAGCCTCGGCGTACGAGCAGTACTTC. This encodes CATSRASAYEQYF.

This chain connects TRBV6-6 to TRBJ2-1, with D perhaps matching TRBD2 (6 bases). V was shortened by 8 bases and J by 7 bases, with 18 bases between the two germline ends. This CDR3 comprises 14 residues. Germline CDR1 MNHNY, CDR2 SVGAGI (reference sequence). CDR3 region: CASGSLGGVNEQFF. CDR3 sequence (DNA): TGTGCCAGCGGATCCTTAGGCGGGGTGAATGAGCAGTTCTTC.

The chain is built from TRBV9 and TRBJ2-2; tentative D call: TRBD2 (6 bases). With 0 bases removed from V and 1 base from J, the gap between germline ends came to 10 bases. The CDR3 consists of 16 residues. The V gene's germline CDR1 is SGDLS and CDR2 YYNGEE. CDR3 region: CASSVAGGENTGELFF. DNA for the CDR3: TGTGCCAGCAGCGTAGCCGGGGGTGAGAACACCGGGGAGCTGTTTTTT. Supplemented by reference TRBV9 and TRBJ2-2, the full variable domain reads DSGVTQTPKHLITATGQRVTLRCSPRSGDLSVYWYQQSLDQGLQFLIQYYNGEERAKGNILERFSAQQFPDLHSELNLSSLELGDSALYFCASSVAGGENTGELFFGEGSRLTVL.

This chain uses TRBV6-5 with TRBJ2-1; D remains unclear. The CDR3 runs 15 residues. Trimming took off 6 bases at V and 1 base at J, with 13 bases between the two ends. The germline V gene has CDR1 MNHEY and CDR2 SVGAGI. The CDR3 sequence: CASRWSLGSYNEQFF. As DNA, the CDR3 is TGTGCCAGCAGATGGAGCTTGGGGTCCTACAATGAGCAGTTCTTC.

The chain recombines TRBV6-4 with TRBJ1-3; 9 nucleotides match TRBD1. The junction had 17 bases not matched to a gene; V was cut back by 8 bases and J by 0 bases. The CDR3 covers 19 residues. Germline assignment: CDR1 MRHNA and CDR2 SNTAGT. CDR3 nucleotides: TGTGCCAGCTTACCCGGGACAGGGAGACCTACCTTCTCTGGAAACACCATATATTTT. Its translation is CASLPGTGRPTFSGNTIYF.

The chain has TRBV30 and TRBJ2-7; 9 nucleotides agree with TRBD2. Trimming cost V 1 base and J 3 bases; bases outside gene matches: 7. The CDR3 is 15 residues long. Germline CDR1 GTSNPN, CDR2 SVGIG (reference sequence). The CDR3, as DNA: TGTGCCTGGAGTGCCGGGACTAGCCTCCTCTACGAGCAGTACTTC. It is translated as CAWSAGTSLLYEQYF.

The V call is TRBV6-1, the J call TRBJ2-1, with 9 nucleotides matching TRBD2. CDR1 MNHNS and CDR2 SASEGT come from the germline V gene. The length of the CDR3 is 18 residues. Trimming at V came to 0 bases and at J to 2 bases, leaving 8 bases not matched to a gene. The CDR3 is CASSEALPSGAAYNEQFF. In DNA form, the CDR3 reads TGTGCCAGCAGTGAAGCGCTTCCTAGCGGGGCGGCCTACAATGAGCAGTTCTTC.

The V gene is TRBV28, the J gene TRBJ2-7; a weak D match, TRBD1 (6 bases). With 3 bases removed from V and 1 base from J, the gap between germline ends came to 16 bases. The germline V gene has CDR1 MDHEN and CDR2 SYDVKM. The CDR3 totals 16 residues. The CDR3 coding sequence is TGTGCCAGCAGTTTGGAAATAACCGGGACATCCTACGAGCAGTACTTC. Its protein is CASSLEITGTSYEQYF.